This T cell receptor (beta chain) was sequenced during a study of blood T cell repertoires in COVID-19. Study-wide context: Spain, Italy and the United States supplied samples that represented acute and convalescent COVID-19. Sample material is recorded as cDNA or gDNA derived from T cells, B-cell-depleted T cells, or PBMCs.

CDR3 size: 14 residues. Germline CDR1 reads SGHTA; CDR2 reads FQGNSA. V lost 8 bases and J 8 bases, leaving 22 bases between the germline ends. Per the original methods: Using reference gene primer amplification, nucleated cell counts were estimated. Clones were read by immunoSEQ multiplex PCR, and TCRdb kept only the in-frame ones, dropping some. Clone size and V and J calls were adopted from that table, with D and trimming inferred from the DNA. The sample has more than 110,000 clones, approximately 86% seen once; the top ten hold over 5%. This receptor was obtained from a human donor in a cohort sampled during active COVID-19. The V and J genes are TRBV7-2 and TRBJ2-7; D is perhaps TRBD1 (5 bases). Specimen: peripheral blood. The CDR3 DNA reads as TGTGCCAGCGGATTACCAGTGGAGCAGGGAAAGCAGTACTTC. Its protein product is CASGLPVEQGKQYF.